The 19 T cell receptor beta chains listed next were all sequenced from one sample in a study of T cell responses to AZD1222 COVID-19 vaccine. TCRdb keeps only in-frame clones here, not all; method: immunoSEQ multiplex PCR. The repertoire holds 180,000 or so clones, with around 94% as singletons. The sequenced sample was peripheral blood, obtained on day 0 of AZD1222 vaccination. These receptors originate from an adult in good health.

V usage is TRBV10-3 and J usage is TRBJ1-1, with 7 nucleotides matching TRBD1. Germline trimming cut 6 bases from V and 0 bases from J; bases unmatched to any gene: 7. The CDR3 has 15 amino acids. Per germline, CDR1 ENHRY and CDR2 SYGVKD. The CDR3 sequence is CAISRQGEVNTEAFF. In DNA, the CDR3 is TGTGCCATCAGCAGACAGGGAGAGGTGAACACTGAAGCTTTCTTT.

The chain links TRBV19 to TRBJ2-1, with 10 positions matching TRBD2. Germline assignment: CDR1 LNHDA and CDR2 SQIVND (reference sequence). J was trimmed by 5 bases and V by 1 base; bases with no gene match: 2. This CDR3 spans 15 amino acids. The CDR3 protein is CASSIVLAGHNEQFF. CDR3 nucleotide sequence: TGTGCCAGTAGTATAGTACTAGCGGGGCACAATGAGCAGTTCTTC.

V and J are TRBV20-1 and TRBJ1-5; D might be TRBD1 (6 bases). In germline, CDR1 is DFQATT, CDR2 SNEGSKA (reference sequence). The length of the CDR3 is 14 residues. The germline V and J ends were trimmed by 3 bases and 4 bases, with 13 bases remaining between them. The CDR3 DNA is TGCAGTGCTAGTCTCGGACAGAATAATCAGCCCCAGCATTTT. Its protein product is CSASLGQNNQPQHF.

This sequence joins TRBV28 and TRBJ2-7; D not resolved. The germline V gene encodes CDR1 MDHEN and CDR2 SYDVKM. This CDR3 region has 12 residues. V dropped 5 bases and J dropped 3 bases, with 8 bases sitting between them. CDR3 DNA: TGTGCCAGCAGTCAGTCCCTCTACGAGCAGTACTTC. The encoded protein is CASSQSLYEQYF.

DNA for the CDR3: TGCGCCAGCAGCTTTACAGTTACATACAGAGATACGCAGTATTTT. Translating gives CASSFTVTYRDTQYF. The gene calls are TRBV5-1 and TRBJ2-3; D not resolved. Germline V lookup: CDR1 SGHRS, CDR2 YFSETQ. V gave up 2 bases and J gave up 5 bases, with 15 bases separating them. This CDR3 has 15 residues. The variable domain in full, completed from reference TRBV5-1 and TRBJ2-3, reads KAGVTQTPRYLIKTRGQQVTLSCSPISGHRSVSWYQQTPGQGLQFLFEYFSETQRNKGNFPGRFSGRQFSNSRSEMNVSTLELGDSALYLCASSFTVTYRDTQYFGPGTRLTVL.

This chain uses TRBV19 with TRBJ2-1; D is possibly TRBD2 (6 bases). CDR3 size: 15 residues. Germline-derived CDR1 and CDR2 are LNHDA and SQIVND (reference sequence). V was trimmed by 7 bases and J by 7 bases, leaving 20 bases between them. CDR3 sequence reads: CASTPGRLDRNEQFF. CDR3 coding DNA: TGTGCCAGTACCCCCGGGAGACTCGATCGAAATGAGCAGTTCTTC.

This clone was found once. V and J are TRBV5-1 and TRBJ1-3; D possibly corresponds to TRBD1 (6 bases). This CDR3 region has 15 residues. Germline V CDR1 and CDR2: SGHRS, YFSETQ. Trimming took 5 bases from V and 4 from J, leaving 16 bases between them. The CDR3 loop reads CASRPGAVLGNTIYF. CDR3 nucleotide sequence: TGCGCCAGCAGACCGGGGGCAGTCCTAGGAAACACCATATATTTT.

The chain employs TRBV11-2 and TRBJ1-1; a possible D gene is TRBD1 (5 bases). Germline assignment: CDR1 SGHAT and CDR2 FQNNGV. This CDR3 region has 14 residues. Trimming left V 5 bases short and J 5 bases short, with 15 bases between. The CDR3, as DNA: TGTGCCAGCAGCCCCCCGGGGGGTCAAACTGAAGCTTTCTTT. Protein product: CASSPPGGQTEAFF. The variable domain in full, completed from reference TRBV11-2 and TRBJ1-1, reads EAGVAQSPRYKIIEKRQSVAFWCNPISGHATLYWYQQILGQGPKLLIQFQNNGVVDDSQLPKDRFSAERLKGVDSTLKIQPAKLEDSAVYLCASSPPGGQTEAFFGQGTRLTVV.

This chain joins TRBV7-9 and TRBJ2-4; a possible D gene is TRBD1 (5 bases). V dropped 3 bases and J dropped 5 bases, with 17 bases sitting between them. This CDR3 region has 16 residues. CDR1 is SEHNR, CDR2 FQNEAQ, per germline (reference sequence). As DNA, the CDR3 is TGTGCCAGCAGCTTTGTTTTCGCGGCAGGGCAAAACATTCAGTACTTC. As protein: CASSFVFAAGQNIQYF. Combining the CDR3 with reference TRBV7-9 and TRBJ2-4 gives the whole variable domain DTGVSQNPRHKITKRGQNVTFRCDPISEHNRLYWYRQTLGQGPEFLTYFQNEAQLEKSRLLSDRFSAERPKGSFSTLEIQRTEQGDSAMYLCASSFVFAAGQNIQYFGAGTRLSVL.

The V and J genes are TRBV4-2 and TRBJ2-1; either TRBD1 or TRBD2 may fit D (5 bases each). Per germline, CDR1 LGHNA and CDR2 YNFKEQ. The V end lost 0 bases, the J end lost 8 bases, and 11 bases lay between the germline ends. This CDR3 is built from 14 residues. As DNA, the CDR3 is TGTGCCAGCAGCCAAGATCGAGGGGTGGATGAGCAGTTCTTC. Amino acids: CASSQDRGVDEQFF.

This rearrangement joins TRBV5-1 to TRBJ2-2; D call uncertain. V was cut by 1 base and J by 0 bases, with 10 bases left in between. CDR1 is SGHRS and CDR2 is YFSETQ in the germline V gene. The CDR3 has 16 amino acids. The CDR3 sequence: CASSLTGDPNTGELFF. The DNA for the CDR3 is TGCGCCAGCAGCTTGACGGGCGACCCGAACACCGGGGAGCTGTTTTTT. Together with reference TRBV5-1 and TRBJ2-2, the CDR3 gives the full variable domain: KAGVTQTPRYLIKTRGQQVTLSCSPISGHRSVSWYQQTPGQGLQFLFEYFSETQRNKGNFPGRFSGRQFSNSRSEMNVSTLELGDSALYLCASSLTGDPNTGELFFGEGSRLTVL.

The V and J genes are TRBV21-1 and TRBJ2-4; TRBD1 reflects the table's D call only, with no check against the DNA. TRBV21-1 is termed a pseudogene. The length of the CDR3 is 13 residues. CDR3 region: CASSRRQVVVQYF. The DNA for the CDR3 is TGTGCCAGCAGCCGCCGACAGGTAGTCGTTCAGTACTTC.

The chain carries TRBV30 and TRBJ1-1; D unresolved. Germline lookup yields CDR1 GTSNPN and CDR2 SVGIG (reference sequence). V was pared by 0 bases and J by 6 bases, with 5 bases between. The CDR3 consists of 11 residues. The CDR3 DNA follows: TGTGCCTGGAGTGTAGCGTCTGAAGCTTTCTTT. Protein product: CAWSVASEAFF. Supplemented by reference TRBV30 and TRBJ1-1, the full variable domain reads SQTIHQWPATLVQPVGSPLSLECTVEGTSNPNLYWYRQAAGRGLQLLFYSVGIGQISSEVPQNLSASRPQDRQFILSSKKLLLSDSGFYLCAWSVASEAFFGQGTRLTVV.

The chain carries TRBV3-1 (or the pseudogene TRBV3-2) and TRBJ2-2; D call uncertain. The CDR3 sequence is 17 residues long. V was pared by 0 bases and J by 0 bases, with 11 bases between. The germline CDR1 and CDR2 sequences are LGHDT and YNNKEL (reference sequence). As DNA, the CDR3 is TGTGCCAGCAGCCAAGAAGACGGTCGACCGAACACCGGGGAGCTGTTTTTT. Translation: CASSQEDGRPNTGELFF.

This chain joins TRBV3-1 (or the pseudogene TRBV3-2) and TRBJ2-3; TRBD2 matches 7 bases. The CDR3 extends over 15 amino acids. Germline CDR1 and CDR2: LGHDT and YNNKEL (reference sequence). J gave up 3 bases and V 4 bases, and 7 bases lay outside the gene matches. The CDR3 here is CASSLNQRETDTQYF. The CDR3, as DNA: TGTGCCAGCAGCCTAAACCAGCGGGAAACAGATACGCAGTATTTT.

The V gene is TRBV5-1, the J gene TRBJ2-5; D perhaps matches TRBD2 (5 bases). V lost 4 bases, J lost 0 bases, and 13 bases lay in between. From germline, CDR1 is SGHRS and CDR2 YFSETQ. The CDR3 extends over 15 amino acids. The CDR3 DNA reads TGCGCCAGCAGCCCCATCCCGGGGTACCAAGAGACCCAGTACTTC. Translated, it gives CASSPIPGYQETQYF.

V is TRBV13 and J is TRBJ1-1, with D hard to call. V shed 0 bases and J shed 8 bases, with 4 bases lying between them. CDR3 length equals 11 residues. The germline V gene has CDR1 PRHDT and CDR2 FYEKMQ (reference sequence). The CDR3 coding sequence is TGTGCCAGCAGCTTAGGCTTAGAAGCTTTCTTT. This translates into CASSLGLEAFF. Full variable domain (outside the CDR3, taken from reference TRBV13 and TRBJ1-1): AAGVIQSPRHLIKEKRETATLKCYPIPRHDTVYWYQQGPGQDPQFLISFYEKMQSDKGSIPDRFSAQQFSDYHSELNMSSLELGDSALYFCASSLGLEAFFGQGTRLTVV.

V is TRBV27 and J is TRBJ1-3, with unresolved D. The CDR3 runs 16 residues. V shed 3 bases and J shed 1 base, with 13 bases lying between them. The germline gives CDR1 MNHEY, CDR2 SMNVEV (reference sequence). This CDR3 reads CASSLTRPFSGNTIYF. CDR3 coding DNA: TGTGCCAGCAGTTTGACACGGCCTTTTTCTGGAAACACCATATATTTT.

The chain links TRBV5-4 to TRBJ2-6, with D uncertain. The CDR3 is 16 residues long. Trimming removed 0 bases at V and 0 bases at J, with 7 bases between. Germline V gene sequence: CDR1 SGHNT, CDR2 YYREEE (reference sequence). In DNA, the CDR3 is TGTGCCAGCAGCTTGGGACCCTCCTCTGGGGCCAACGTCCTGACTTTC. Residues: CASSLGPSSGANVLTF.